Each of the 26 T cell receptor beta chains below was sequenced from the same sample in a study of blood T cells in healthy people across ages (dated by TCRdb to between 2015 and 2017). The library was obtained by 5' RACE. TCRdb shows the sequencer as Illumina HiSeq 2500. A second PCR of about 7 to 12 cycles was performed with a sample-barcoded 5' primer and a J-beta primer mix. The raw public data were reprocessed by TCRdb itself: fastp quality trimming at Q25, MiXCR clonotype calling, in-frame beta chains only. When rows share a CDR3 protein, they turn into one entry using the most common DNA and genes. Across this sample there are 1.5 million to 2 million distinct CDR3 sequences, with roughly 52% seen only once. Around 2.1% of the sample is held by the ten biggest clonotypes. The specimen was blood. These receptors all come from a middle-aged woman in good health.

The chain combines TRBV6-5 with TRBJ2-5; the D is unclear. V was shortened by 5 bases and J by 6 bases, with 19 bases between the two germline ends. The V gene's germline CDR1 is MNHEY and CDR2 SVGAGI. The CDR3 sequence is 15 residues long. The CDR3 is CASSPGPNNPKTQYF. DNA of the CDR3: TGTGCCAGCAGTCCCGGGCCTAATAACCCCAAGACCCAGTACTTC.

The chain recombines TRBV5-6 with TRBJ1-1; no definite D call. The CDR3 sequence is 16 residues long. In germline, CDR1 is SGHDT, CDR2 YYEEEE. Trimming took 4 bases from V and 2 from J, leaving 18 bases between them. In DNA form, the CDR3 reads TGTGCCAGCAGCCCAACCCCGCGGACGGGAAACACTGAAGCTTTCTTT. Translated: CASSPTPRTGNTEAFF.

The table lists this clonotype with a few counts. V is TRBV29-1 and J is TRBJ2-3, with 10 bases matching TRBD2. Germline V lookup: CDR1 SQVTM, CDR2 ANQGSEA. The CDR3 consists of 14 residues. The V segment lost 4 bases and the J segment 4 bases; nucleotides outside the gene matches: 5. The CDR3 is CSVGGLAASDTQYF. The CDR3 DNA reads as TGCAGCGTTGGAGGACTAGCGGCATCAGATACGCAGTATTTT.

The chain carries TRBV20-1 and TRBJ1-5; TRBD1 matches at 9 bases. Per the germline V gene, CDR1 is DFQATT and CDR2 is SNEGSKA (reference sequence). After removal of 6 bases from V and 6 bases from J, the junction contained 9 bases not matched to a gene. There are 14 residues in the CDR3. DNA for the CDR3: TGCAGTGCCCAGAGACAGGGGGTGGTTCAGCCCCAGCATTTT. As protein: CSAQRQGVVQPQHF.

This clonotype has a handful of counts. The V call is TRBV12-3 or TRBV12-4, the J call TRBJ1-6; D perhaps matches TRBD1 (6 bases). Trimming removed 5 bases at V and 10 bases at J, with 18 bases between. The CDR3 has 15 amino acids. For the CDR3, the DNA is TGTGCCAGCAGTCTAGGATCGGGGGGCGAATCACCCCTCCACTTT. It yields the protein CASSLGSGGESPLHF.

The chain uses TRBV4-1 and TRBJ1-5; 9 nucleotides line up with TRBD1. V gave up 0 bases and J gave up 7 bases; unmatched junction bases: 7. The CDR3 is made up of 16 amino acids. Germline V gene lookup returns CDR1 MGHRA and CDR2 YSYEKL. The CDR3 DNA sequence: TGCGCCAGCAGCCAAGAGGGACAGGGTGTAGGACAGCCCCAGCATTTT. Translating gives CASSQEGQGVGQPQHF.

Note on this clonotype: Mismatch with germline at one junction end may stem from a read error. The rearrangement uses TRBV4-1 and TRBJ2-3, with D perhaps assigned TRBD1 or TRBD2 (6 bases each). CDR1 is MGHRA and CDR2 is YSYEKL in the germline V gene. There are 17 residues in the CDR3. The CDR3 sequence is CASNQDGVGGFTDTQYF. In DNA form, the CDR3 reads TGCGCCAGCAACCAAGATGGTGTAGGGGGGTTCACAGATACGCAGTATTTT.

V is TRBV24-1 and J is TRBJ2-1; tentatively, D is TRBD1 or TRBD2 (6 bases each). V was cut by 3 bases and J by 1 base, with 15 bases left in between. The CDR3 covers 17 residues. Germline values: CDR1 KGHDR, CDR2 SFDVKD. The chain's CDR3 is CATSDPGGFLSYNEQFF. The CDR3 bases are TGTGCCACCAGTGATCCCGGGGGCTTTTTATCCTACAATGAGCAGTTCTTC.

The chain carries TRBV7-2 and TRBJ2-7; TRBD2 agrees at 13 bases. The CDR3 runs to 15 residues. Per the germline V gene, CDR1 is SGHTA and CDR2 is FQGNSA. The V and J ends lost 6 bases and 7 bases, in that order; junction bases with no gene match: 9. CDR3 sequence reads: CASRATPGLAGEQYF. The CDR3 region has the DNA TGTGCCAGCAGAGCCACTCCGGGACTAGCGGGGGAGCAGTACTTC.

Only one count was recorded for this clonotype. The rearrangement uses TRBV20-1 and TRBJ2-1, with D possibly called TRBD1 or TRBD2 (7 bases each). The length of the CDR3 is 13 residues. CDR1 is DFQATT, CDR2 SNEGSKA, per germline (reference sequence). Trimming cost V 6 bases and J 4 bases, with 13 bases left between them. CDR3 DNA sequence: TGCAGTGCCCAGGGGGGGCCTTACAATGAGCAGTTCTTC. Protein sequence: CSAQGGPYNEQFF.

The chain combines TRBV10-3 with TRBJ2-7; the match to TRBD2 covers 9 bases. The V segment lost 3 bases and the J segment 6 bases; nucleotides outside the gene matches: 3. The CDR3 totals 13 residues. Germline V gene data show CDR1 as ENHRY and CDR2 as SYGVKD. The CDR3 sequence is CAISDELAGEQYF. The DNA of the CDR3 is TGTGCCATCAGTGACGAACTAGCGGGCGAGCAGTACTTC.

This clonotype appeared a few times. The chain recombines TRBV6-1 with TRBJ2-1; 7 nucleotides line up with TRBD2. The trim removed 2 bases at V and 3 bases at J, leaving 10 bases unmatched. The CDR3 length is 17 residues. Germline V gives CDR1 MNHNS, CDR2 SASEGT. The CDR3 spells CASSETKAGLLYNEQFF. CDR3 in DNA: TGTGCCAGCAGTGAAACAAAAGCGGGGCTCCTCTACAATGAGCAGTTCTTC.

The rearrangement uses TRBV15 and TRBJ1-1; possibly TRBD1 for D (6 bases). V lost 0 bases and J 6 bases, leaving 17 bases between the germline ends. The germline gives CDR1 LNHNV, CDR2 YYDKDF (reference sequence). This CDR3 has 16 amino acids. CDR3 sequence reads: CATSREYGGAASEAFF. CDR3 nucleotides: TGTGCCACCAGCAGAGAGTACGGGGGCGCGGCCTCTGAAGCTTTCTTT.

CDR3: CASSETSGVSQEEQFF. The CDR3 DNA reads as TGTGCCAGCAGCGAGACTAGCGGGGTTTCCCAGGAGGAGCAGTTCTTC. J is TRBJ2-1 and V is TRBV9; the match to TRBD2 covers 11 bases. V lost 3 bases to trimming and J lost 10 bases; unmatched junction nucleotides: 12. In germline, CDR1 is SGDLS, CDR2 YYNGEE. The CDR3 is 16 residues long.

This rearrangement joins TRBV9 to TRBJ2-1; possibly TRBD2 for D (5 bases). The germline gives CDR1 SGDLS, CDR2 YYNGEE. The CDR3 runs to 13 residues. Trimming cost V 0 bases and J 9 bases, with 10 bases left between them. The CDR3 protein is CASSVAGFAEQFF. CDR3 nucleotide sequence: TGTGCCAGCAGCGTAGCGGGGTTTGCTGAGCAGTTCTTC. Together with reference TRBV9 and TRBJ2-1, the CDR3 gives the full variable domain: DSGVTQTPKHLITATGQRVTLRCSPRSGDLSVYWYQQSLDQGLQFLIQYYNGEERAKGNILERFSAQQFPDLHSELNLSSLELGDSALYFCASSVAGFAEQFFGPGTRLTVL.

A note on this clonotype: The germline gene is not matched at one end of the junction; a read error may be the cause. The chain has TRBV2 and TRBJ2-6, with D maybe TRBD1 (8 bases). Per germline, CDR1 SNHLY and CDR2 FYNNEI. This CDR3 is built from 15 residues. CDR3 amino acids: CASKQGVAGANALTF. In DNA, the CDR3 is TGTGCCAGCAAACAGGGGGTTGCGGGGGCCAACGCCCTGACTTTC.

As DNA, the CDR3 is TGCAGCGTTCGGGGGCTCTATGGCTACACCTTC. Its translation: CSVRGLYGYTF. V usage is TRBV29-1 and J usage is TRBJ1-2; D is possibly TRBD1 (6 bases). The germline V gene has CDR1 SQVTM and CDR2 ANQGSEA. The CDR3 sequence is 11 residues long. Trimming removed 5 bases from V and 4 bases from J, with 8 bases in between.

The CDR3 protein is CSVTRTGGKETQYF. The CDR3 DNA reads TGCAGCGTGACACGGACAGGGGGGAAAGAGACCCAGTACTTC. The chain carries TRBV29-1 and TRBJ2-5, with 10 bases lining up with TRBD1. Per the germline V gene, CDR1 is SQVTM and CDR2 is ANQGSEA. The length of the CDR3 is 14 residues. V gave up 6 bases and J gave up 3 bases; unmatched junction bases: 7. The full variable domain, with the rest looked up from reference TRBV29-1 and TRBJ2-5, is SAVISQKPSRDICQRGTSLTIQCQVDSQVTMMFWYRQQPGQSLTLIATANQGSEATYESGFVIDKFPISRPNLTFSTLTVSNMSPEDSSIYLCSVTRTGGKETQYFGPGTRLLVL.

In its sample, this clonotype was seen a few times. The chain recombines TRBV6-5 with TRBJ2-1, with D hard to call. Trimming took 5 bases from V and 7 from J, leaving 9 bases between them. The CDR3 is 12 amino acids. Germline lookup yields CDR1 MNHEY and CDR2 SVGAGI. CDR3 residues: CASSRGINEQFF. The CDR3 nucleotides are TGTGCCAGCAGTCGTGGAATAAATGAGCAGTTCTTC.

This clonotype was seen a handful of times. The chain joins TRBV7-2 to TRBJ2-7; D ambiguous. This CDR3 spans 13 amino acids. CDR1 is SGHTA, CDR2 FQGNSA, per germline. V lost 5 bases and J 2 bases, leaving 10 bases between the germline ends. The chain's CDR3 is CASSPPLPYEQYF. The DNA for the CDR3 is TGTGCCAGCAGCCCCCCACTTCCCTACGAGCAGTACTTC.

V usage is TRBV5-1 and J usage is TRBJ1-2; 12 bases line up with TRBD1. Germline CDR1 and CDR2: SGHRS and YFSETQ. This CDR3 is built from 15 residues. V was pared by 4 bases and J by 3 bases, with 4 bases of the junction left unmatched. CDR3 bases: TGCGCCAGCAGCCGGGGACAGGGGGCCTACTATGGCTACACCTTC. It translates to CASSRGQGAYYGYTF.

This clonotype occurred a few times. This sequence joins TRBV9 and TRBJ2-6; D is uncertain. The V end was cut by 0 bases, the J end by 0 bases, with 7 bases between. The germline V gene has CDR1 SGDLS and CDR2 YYNGEE. The CDR3 is 16 amino acids. For the CDR3, the DNA is TGTGCCAGCAGCGTAGAAGGCAGCTCTGGGGCCAACGTCCTGACTTTC. This gives the protein CASSVEGSSGANVLTF.

This chain links TRBV6-2 or TRBV6-3 with TRBJ2-1; 8 bases match TRBD2. The CDR3 runs 13 residues. Per the germline V gene, CDR1 is MNHEY and CDR2 is SVGEGT. V shed 7 bases, J shed 8 bases, and the junction held 7 bases outside the gene matches. The CDR3 region is CASKGSGGHEQFF. CDR3 nucleotide sequence: TGTGCCAGCAAAGGGTCGGGGGGGCATGAGCAGTTCTTC.

The rearrangement joins TRBV10-3 to TRBJ1-2; unclear D gene. The CDR3 contains 13 residues. Per germline, CDR1 ENHRY and CDR2 SYGVKD. V was pared by 4 bases and J by 4 bases, with 10 bases between. The DNA of the CDR3 is TGTGCCATCAGTGGAGGAGACGGCTATGGCTACACCTTC. This encodes CAISGGDGYGYTF.

V gene TRBV12-3 or TRBV12-4 combines with J gene TRBJ2-2; D tentatively fits TRBD1 or TRBD2 (5 bases each). The CDR3 consists of 16 residues. The germline V and J ends were trimmed by 3 bases and 4 bases, with 15 bases remaining between them. CDR3 in DNA: TGTGCCAGCAGTTTGAGAGCCAGGGCGGGCACCGGGGAGCTGTTTTTT. Its translation is CASSLRARAGTGELFF.

The rearrangement uses TRBV6-2 or TRBV6-3 and TRBJ1-1, with a tentative D call TRBD1 (6 bases). Germline values: CDR1 MNHEY, CDR2 SVGEGT. The CDR3 has 13 residues. V dropped 1 base and J dropped 4 bases, with 7 bases sitting between them. The CDR3 nucleotides are TGTGCCAGCAGTTACTGGGGGGCCACTGAAGCTTTCTTT. Amino acid sequence: CASSYWGATEAFF.